This T cell receptor (beta chain) was sequenced in a study of human T cells and chemical hapten exposure. The length of the CDR3 is 15 residues. Germline CDR1 is MNHEY and CDR2 is SVGAGI. V shed 4 bases and J shed 1 base, with 13 bases lying between them. Time point denoted: pre-sensitization, week 0. Treatment described: therapeutic diphenylcyclopropenone sensitization with weekly scalp DPC. This clonotype was seen at least ten times. TCRdb re-derived calls from the RACE reads in MiXCR, one entry per CDR3 protein. This sample has tens of thousands of distinct CDR3 sequences, with approximately 9.9% found just once.

The TCR was taken from a man aged 40-49 years with alopecia areata. Some clones in this sample may be carry-over from other donors' samples. The V gene is TRBV6-5, the J gene TRBJ2-5; D unresolved. The sample here was whole blood, taken in connection with sensitization to the hapten diphenylcyclopropenone (DPC). CDR3 DNA: TGTGCCAGCAGTTTCCGACCGTTGACCCAAGAGACCCAGTACTTC. This codes for CASSFRPLTQETQYF.